Each of the 30 T cell receptor beta chains below was sequenced from the same sample in a study of blood T cell repertoires in COVID-19. The repertoire was sequenced with immunoSEQ multiplex PCR; TCRdb's copy has only in-frame clones and lacks some. This sample has over 350,000 clones, with 91% found just once. Sample: PBMCs or T cells enriched from blood (not recorded which). These receptors originate from a woman aged 40 to 55 who had been exposed to COVID-19.

The chain joins TRBV7-8 to TRBJ2-2, with 7 bases identical to TRBD2. The V gene end was trimmed by 2 bases and the J gene end by 9 bases; junction bases not matched to a gene: 12. This CDR3 is built from 16 residues. Germline V CDR1 and CDR2: SGHVS, FQNEAQ. The CDR3 coding sequence is TGTGCCAGCAGCTTATATTTGGGGAGGGACTCCAGGGAGCTGTTTTTT. This encodes CASSLYLGRDSRELFF.

J is TRBJ1-2 and V is TRBV5-6, with 10 bases aligning to TRBD1. There are 14 residues in the CDR3. Germline lookup yields CDR1 SGHDT and CDR2 YYEEEE. V dropped 5 bases and J dropped 5; count of bases not matched to a gene: 6. The CDR3 region is CASRKTGGDYGYTF. CDR3 sequence (DNA): TGTGCCAGCAGGAAGACAGGGGGCGATTATGGCTACACCTTC.

This clone was observed a single time. The gene calls are TRBV27 and TRBJ1-1; the D is unclear. V gave up 8 bases and J gave up 4 bases, with 11 bases separating them. The CDR3 contains 12 residues. Germline V gives CDR1 MNHEY, CDR2 SMNVEV (reference sequence). The CDR3 nucleotides read TGTGCCAGCCGGAGTTTAGCCACTGAAGCTTTCTTT. It is translated as CASRSLATEAFF.

The rearrangement links TRBV7-9 to TRBJ2-5; TRBD2 matches at 9 bases. After removal of 4 bases from V and 0 bases from J, the junction contained 3 bases not matched to a gene. The germline gives CDR1 SEHNR, CDR2 FQNEAQ (reference sequence). The CDR3 runs to 15 residues. The CDR3 nucleotides are TGTGCCAGCAGCTCTACTAGCGGGTACCAAGAGACCCAGTACTTC. Translating it yields CASSSTSGYQETQYF.

This chain connects TRBV19 to TRBJ1-5, with TRBD1 as a possible D gene (5 bases). Germline CDR1 is LNHDA and CDR2 is SQIVND (reference sequence). V lost 7 bases and J 7 bases, leaving 14 bases between the germline ends. The CDR3 spans 13 residues. The CDR3 loop is CASIGGANQPQHF. CDR3 DNA sequence: TGTGCCAGTATTGGCGGGGCAAACCAGCCCCAGCATTTT.

The rearrangement links TRBV11-2 to TRBJ2-1, with TRBD2 identical over 10 bases. In germline, CDR1 is SGHAT, CDR2 FQNNGV. The ends lost 1 base at V and 9 bases at J; junction bases unmatched: 9. The CDR3 totals 16 residues. The CDR3 is CASSLVAGGPRVEQFF. The CDR3 DNA sequence: TGTGCCAGCAGCTTAGTAGCGGGGGGCCCCCGTGTTGAGCAGTTCTTC.

This clone has a single count. The chain recombines TRBV11-3 with TRBJ2-1; 10 bases map to TRBD2. This CDR3 is built from 16 residues. Germline values: CDR1 SGHNT, CDR2 YENEEA. J gave up 2 bases and V 4 bases, and 5 bases lay outside the gene matches. The CDR3 DNA reads as TGTGCCAGCAGCTCCTTAAGCGGGAGGGCCTACAATGAGCAGTTCTTC. It translates to CASSSLSGRAYNEQFF.

V gene TRBV12-2 combines with J gene TRBJ1-1; no DNA check was done on the table's D call, TRBD1. TRBV12-2 is noted as a pseudogene. The CDR3 runs 16 residues. This CDR3 is CASRSPCQERNTEAFF. In DNA, the CDR3 is TGTGCAAGTCGTTCCCCTTGTCAGGAACGGAACACTGAAGCTTTCTTT.

V is TRBV21-1 and J is TRBJ1-1; TRBD1 is taken as the D call from the table, unchecked against the DNA. TRBV21-1 is a pseudogene segment. The CDR3 sequence is 16 residues long. CDR3 sequence reads: CASSTLGDTKDTEAFF. In DNA, the CDR3 is TGTGCCAGCAGCACTCTAGGGGACACCAAGGATACTGAAGCTTTCTTT.

The chain links TRBV19 to TRBJ2-1; 7 bases fit TRBD2. This CDR3 has 14 residues. Germline V gives CDR1 LNHDA, CDR2 SQIVND (reference sequence). The V segment lost 7 bases and the J segment 5 bases; nucleotides outside the gene matches: 8. The CDR3 region has the DNA TGTGCCAGTACTTGGGGGGGTCTGAACAATGAGCAGTTCTTC. Translating gives CASTWGGLNNEQFF.

The chain recombines TRBV12-3 or TRBV12-4 with TRBJ1-1; tentatively, D is TRBD1 (5 bases). The CDR3 consists of 11 residues. Trimming stripped 3 bases from V and 10 bases from J, with 9 bases between. The CDR3, as DNA: TGTGCCAGCAGTTTTGGGGGGGGAGCTTTCTTT. Translation gives CASSFGGGAFF.

The rearrangement links TRBV6-5 to TRBJ1-2; 8 bases are a match to TRBD1. J was trimmed by 6 bases and V by 5 bases; bases with no gene match: 5. The CDR3 extends over 13 amino acids. In germline, CDR1 is MNHEY, CDR2 SVGAGI. CDR3 sequence reads: CASSRTGTDGYTF. CDR3 sequence (DNA): TGTGCCAGCAGTCGGACAGGGACAGATGGCTACACCTTC.

This clone was seen a few times. The rearrangement links TRBV3-1 (or the pseudogene TRBV3-2) to TRBJ1-2; 11 bases are a match to TRBD1. V shed 3 bases, J shed 4 bases, and the junction held 10 bases outside the gene matches. CDR3 length: 17 residues. The V gene's germline CDR1 is LGHDT and CDR2 YNNKEL (reference sequence). The CDR3 loop is CASSHRTGGLSSYGYTF. CDR3 nucleotides: TGTGCCAGCAGCCACCGGACAGGGGGCCTGAGTAGCTATGGCTACACCTTC.

V gene TRBV29-1 combines with J gene TRBJ1-5; TRBD1 is a possible D gene (5 bases). The germline V gene has CDR1 SQVTM and CDR2 ANQGSEA. V was cut by 5 bases and J by 5 bases, with 13 bases left in between. This CDR3 has 13 amino acids. The CDR3 here is CSVIGDWDQPQHF. The CDR3 coding sequence is TGCAGCGTTATAGGGGACTGGGATCAGCCCCAGCATTTT.

This chain joins TRBV18 and TRBJ2-6; 7 bases agree with TRBD1. CDR3 length: 19 residues. Germline V CDR1 and CDR2: KGHSH, LQKENI. V shed 3 bases, J shed 1 base, and the junction held 12 bases outside the gene matches. The DNA for the CDR3 is TGTGCCAGCTCACCTGGGACAGAAAGAGTACCTTCTGGGGCCAACGTCCTGACTTTC. Translation: CASSPGTERVPSGANVLTF. Complete variable domain (other parts from reference TRBV18 and TRBJ2-6): NAGVMQNPRHLVRRRGQEARLRCSPMKGHSHVYWYRQLPEEGLKFMVYLQKENIIDESGMPKERFSAEFPKEGPSILRIQQVVRGDSAAYFCASSPGTERVPSGANVLTFGAGSRLTVL.

The chain is built from TRBV5-5 and TRBJ2-7; D gene unclear. The CDR3 is 12 residues long. Trimming shortened V by 9 bases and J by 3 bases, and 13 bases separated the two germline ends. Germline V gene lookup returns CDR1 SGHKS and CDR2 YYEKEE (reference sequence). CDR3 region: CATSLNGYEQYF. The CDR3 DNA is TGTGCCACCTCCCTTAACGGCTACGAGCAGTACTTC. Full variable domain (remainder filled in from reference TRBV5-5 and TRBJ2-7): DAGVTQSPTHLIKTRGQQVTLRCSPISGHKSVSWYQQVLGQGPQFIFQYYEKEERGRGNFPDRFSARQFPNYSSELNVNALLLGDSALYLCATSLNGYEQYFGPGTRLTVT.

This sequence joins TRBV6-2 or TRBV6-3 and TRBJ2-1; 7 nucleotides agree with TRBD2. Germline lookup yields CDR1 MNHEY and CDR2 SVGEGT. CDR3 size: 13 residues. Trimming at V came to 5 bases and at J to 6 bases, leaving 4 bases not matched to a gene. DNA of the CDR3: TGTGCCAGCAGTGTCCTAGCGGTCAATGAGCAGTTCTTC. Translated, it gives CASSVLAVNEQFF.

The V and J genes are TRBV11-2 and TRBJ2-5; 8 bases align to TRBD2. This CDR3 comprises 16 residues. Germline lookup yields CDR1 SGHAT and CDR2 FQNNGV. J was trimmed by 4 bases and V by 0 bases; bases with no gene match: 7. In nucleotides, the CDR3 is TGTGCCAGCAGCTTAGAAGGTAGCGGGGTTGGAGAGACCCAGTACTTC. It yields the protein CASSLEGSGVGETQYF.

The V and J genes are TRBV7-2 and TRBJ1-4; D remains ambiguous. Trimming took 1 base from V and 4 from J, leaving 4 bases between them. Germline V gives CDR1 SGHTA, CDR2 FQGNSA. This CDR3 comprises 13 residues. The CDR3 here is CASSLDINEKLFF. The DNA for the CDR3 is TGTGCCAGCAGCTTAGATATTAATGAAAAACTGTTTTTT.

The V and J genes are TRBV3-1 (or the pseudogene TRBV3-2) and TRBJ2-3; 10 bases are a match to TRBD2. This CDR3 is built from 15 residues. Losses at the gene ends were 4 bases for V and 4 bases for J; bases not matched to a gene: 5. Germline V gene data show CDR1 as LGHDT and CDR2 as YNNKEL (reference sequence). The CDR3 here is CASSPSGTSADTQYF. The CDR3 DNA follows: TGTGCCAGCAGCCCATCCGGGACTAGCGCAGATACGCAGTATTTT.

This clone has a handful of counts. The rearrangement links TRBV6-6 to TRBJ2-7, with D possibly TRBD2 on 7 matching bases. Looked up from germline, CDR1 is MNHNY and CDR2 is SVGAGI (reference sequence). This CDR3 is built from 15 residues. The ends were cut back, 6 bases at V and 3 bases at J, with 18 bases in the middle. The CDR3 sequence: CASRTPGGPNYEQYF. The CDR3 nucleotides read TGTGCCAGCAGGACCCCGGGGGGCCCCAACTACGAGCAGTACTTC.

This clone was seen a single time. J is TRBJ1-6 and V is TRBV24-1; 7 bases agree with TRBD1. The CDR3 extends over 13 amino acids. CDR1 and CDR2 from the germline V gene are KGHDR and SFDVKD. J was trimmed by 9 bases and V by 9 bases; bases with no gene match: 7. CDR3 in amino acids: CATSTGVSSPLHF. The CDR3 nucleotides read TGTGCCACCTCAACAGGGGTTTCTTCACCCCTCCACTTT.

A word on this clone: This specimen includes other DNA sequences encoding the same CDR3. The chain employs TRBV3-1 (or the pseudogene TRBV3-2) and TRBJ2-2; D possibly corresponds to TRBD1 (6 bases). This CDR3 is built from 13 residues. Germline CDR1 LGHDT, CDR2 YNNKEL (reference sequence). The V end lost 4 bases, the J end lost 4 bases, and 7 bases lay between the germline ends. The CDR3 is CASSRQVTGELFF. DNA of the CDR3: TGTGCCAGCAGCCGACAGGTCACCGGGGAGCTGTTTTTT.

The genes are TRBV19 and TRBJ1-2; D gene ambiguous. The CDR3 is 12 amino acids. Per the germline V gene, CDR1 is LNHDA and CDR2 is SQIVND (reference sequence). V shed 8 bases and J shed 6 bases, with 13 bases lying between them. The CDR3 here is CASRTLEDGYTF. CDR3 sequence (DNA): TGTGCCAGTCGGACCCTGGAGGATGGCTACACCTTC. Together with reference TRBV19 and TRBJ1-2, the CDR3 gives the full variable domain: DGGITQSPKYLFRKEGQNVTLSCEQNLNHDAMYWYRQDPGQGLRLIYYSQIVNDFQKGDIAEGYSVSREKKESFPLTVTSAQKNPTAFYLCASRTLEDGYTFGSGTRLTVV.

As DNA, the CDR3 is TGTGCCAGCAGTTACTCGATAATCGGGACCATATATTTT. Residues: CASSYSIIGTIYF. This chain connects TRBV6-2 or TRBV6-3 to TRBJ1-3; D uncertain. From germline, CDR1 is MNHEY and CDR2 SVGEGT. V dropped 0 bases and J dropped 10 bases, with 10 bases sitting between them. The CDR3 spans 13 residues.

The rearrangement links TRBV30 to TRBJ1-5; tentatively, D is TRBD1 (6 bases). Germline-derived CDR1 and CDR2 are GTSNPN and SVGIG (reference sequence). V lost 6 bases and J 0 bases, leaving 21 bases between the germline ends. This CDR3 region has 17 residues. The CDR3 nucleotides read TGTGCCTGTGACAGTTGGGGGGGGACAAATAGCAATCAGCCCCAGCATTTT. Amino acid sequence: CACDSWGGTNSNQPQHF.

The chain employs TRBV10-2 and TRBJ1-6, with unresolved D. CDR1 and CDR2 (germline): WSHSY, SAAADI. Trimming left V 5 bases short and J 7 bases short, with 12 bases between. The CDR3 runs 14 residues. DNA of the CDR3: TGCGCCAGCAGTACGGGTATTGGAAATTCACCCCTCCACTTT. Translation gives CASSTGIGNSPLHF.

The chain couples TRBV4-3 to TRBJ1-6, with 8 bases fitting TRBD1. CDR1 is LGHNA and CDR2 is YSLEER in the germline V gene. V shed 0 bases, J shed 10 bases, and the junction held 8 bases outside the gene matches. This CDR3 has 16 amino acids. The CDR3 coding sequence is TGCGCCAGCAGCCAAGATTGGCGACAGGGGTACTCACCCCTCCACTTT. Its translation is CASSQDWRQGYSPLHF.

The V and J genes are TRBV6-6 and TRBJ2-1; 9 bases are shared with TRBD1. J gave up 7 bases and V 3 bases, and 4 bases lay outside the gene matches. The CDR3 is 14 residues long. Germline V gives CDR1 MNHNY, CDR2 SVGAGI (reference sequence). CDR3 sequence reads: CASSYGTGLNEQFF. The CDR3 DNA is TGTGCCAGCAGTTATGGGACAGGGCTTAATGAGCAGTTCTTC.

This clone appeared a few times. The chain is built from TRBV4-1 and TRBJ2-7, with 9 bases identical to TRBD1. V trimming: 0 bases; J trimming: 5 bases; junction bases outside the gene matches: 11. Germline CDR1 MGHRA, CDR2 YSYEKL. CDR3 length: 17 amino acids. The CDR3 loop reads CASSQDFGGTGLNEQYF. The CDR3 region has the DNA TGCGCCAGCAGCCAAGATTTTGGCGGGACAGGGCTCAACGAGCAGTACTTC.